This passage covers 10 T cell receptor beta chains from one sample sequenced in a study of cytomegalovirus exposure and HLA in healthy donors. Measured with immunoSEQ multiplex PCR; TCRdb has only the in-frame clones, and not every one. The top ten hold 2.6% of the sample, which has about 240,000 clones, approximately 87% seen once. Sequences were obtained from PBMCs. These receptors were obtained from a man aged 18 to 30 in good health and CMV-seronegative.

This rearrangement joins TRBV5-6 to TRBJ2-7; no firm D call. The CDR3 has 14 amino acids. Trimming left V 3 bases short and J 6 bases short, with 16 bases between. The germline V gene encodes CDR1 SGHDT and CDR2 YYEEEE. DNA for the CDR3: TGTGCCAGCAGCTCCCAGCTAGTATTCTCCGAGCAGTACTTC. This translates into CASSSQLVFSEQYF.

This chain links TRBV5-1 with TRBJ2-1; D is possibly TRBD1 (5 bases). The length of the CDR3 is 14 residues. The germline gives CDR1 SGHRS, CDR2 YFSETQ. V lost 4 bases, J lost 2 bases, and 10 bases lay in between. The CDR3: CASSRDRPYNEQFF. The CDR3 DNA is TGCGCCAGCAGCAGAGACAGACCCTACAATGAGCAGTTCTTC. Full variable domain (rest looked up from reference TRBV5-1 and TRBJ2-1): KAGVTQTPRYLIKTRGQQVTLSCSPISGHRSVSWYQQTPGQGLQFLFEYFSETQRNKGNFPGRFSGRQFSNSRSEMNVSTLELGDSALYLCASSRDRPYNEQFFGPGTRLTVL.

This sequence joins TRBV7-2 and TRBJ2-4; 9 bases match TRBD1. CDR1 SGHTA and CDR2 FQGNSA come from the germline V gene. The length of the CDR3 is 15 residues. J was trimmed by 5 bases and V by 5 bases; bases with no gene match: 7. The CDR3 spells CASSSRTGAQNIQYF. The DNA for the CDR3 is TGTGCCAGCAGCAGCCGGACAGGGGCGCAAAACATTCAGTACTTC.

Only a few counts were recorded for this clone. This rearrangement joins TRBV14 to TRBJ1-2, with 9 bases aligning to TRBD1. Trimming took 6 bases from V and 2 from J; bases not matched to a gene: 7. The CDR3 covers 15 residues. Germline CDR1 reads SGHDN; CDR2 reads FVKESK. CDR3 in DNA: TGTGCCAGCAGTGATCCGGGACAGGGCAACTATGGCTACACCTTC. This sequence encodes CASSDPGQGNYGYTF.

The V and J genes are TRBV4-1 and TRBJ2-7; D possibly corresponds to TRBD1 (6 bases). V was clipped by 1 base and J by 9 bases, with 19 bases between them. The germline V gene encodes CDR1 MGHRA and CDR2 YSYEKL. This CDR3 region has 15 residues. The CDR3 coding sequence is TGCGCCAGCAGCCAAGGTTTGGGGGCCCAACAGGGGCAGTACTTC. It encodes CASSQGLGAQQGQYF.

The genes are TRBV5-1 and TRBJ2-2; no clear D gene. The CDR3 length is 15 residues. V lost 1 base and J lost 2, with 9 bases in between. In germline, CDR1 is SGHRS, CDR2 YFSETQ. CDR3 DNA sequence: TGCGCCAGCAGCTTGTTGGGCGAAAACACCGGGGAGCTGTTTTTT. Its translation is CASSLLGENTGELFF.

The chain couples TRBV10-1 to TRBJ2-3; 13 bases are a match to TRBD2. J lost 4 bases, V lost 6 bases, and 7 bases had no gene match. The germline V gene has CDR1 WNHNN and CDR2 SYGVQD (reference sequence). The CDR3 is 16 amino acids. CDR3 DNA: TGCGCCAGCAGCTCCGGGACTAGCGGGGAGTCAGATACGCAGTATTTT. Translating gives CASSSGTSGESDTQYF.

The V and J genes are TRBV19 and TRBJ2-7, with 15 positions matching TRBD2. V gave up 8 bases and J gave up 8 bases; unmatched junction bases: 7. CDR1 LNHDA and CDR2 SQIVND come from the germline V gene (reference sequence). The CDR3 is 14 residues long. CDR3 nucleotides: TGTGCCAGTGCCCTCGGGACTAGCGGGAGGAAGCAGTACTTC. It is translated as CASALGTSGRKQYF.

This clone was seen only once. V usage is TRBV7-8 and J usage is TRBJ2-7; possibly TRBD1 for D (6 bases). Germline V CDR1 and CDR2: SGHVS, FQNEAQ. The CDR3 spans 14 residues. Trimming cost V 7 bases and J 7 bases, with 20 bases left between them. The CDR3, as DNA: TGTGCCAGCACCCACCAAAGACAGGAAAGGGAGCAGTACTTC. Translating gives CASTHQRQEREQYF.

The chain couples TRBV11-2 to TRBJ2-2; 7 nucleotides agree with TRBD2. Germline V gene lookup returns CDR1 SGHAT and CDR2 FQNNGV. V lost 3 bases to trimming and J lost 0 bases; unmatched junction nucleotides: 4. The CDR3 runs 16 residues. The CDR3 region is CASSFRDYANTGELFF. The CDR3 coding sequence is TGTGCCAGCAGCTTCAGGGACTACGCGAACACCGGGGAGCTGTTTTTT.